This T cell receptor beta chain was recorded in a study of shared clonotypes between healthy human individuals. Study in general: Three men and two women, aged 18 to 49, were donors.

Per germline, CDR1 SGHKS and CDR2 YYEKEE (reference sequence). The CDR3 length is 16 residues. J lost 0 bases, V lost 3 bases, and 5 bases had no gene match. The deep-level immunoSEQ assay was used. The method was immunoSEQ multiplex PCR; TCRdb's version includes in-frame clones alone and lacks a portion of them. The sample shows about 490,000 clones, roughly 80% of them seen only once. The rearrangement uses TRBV5-5 and TRBJ1-3; 8 positions match TRBD1. The TCR sequence derives from a woman aged 40 to 50 in good health. Some clones in this sample may be carry-over from other donors' samples. Source material: PBMCs. CDR3 DNA sequence: TGTGCCAGCAGCTCGGACAGGGCACACTCTGGAAACACCATATATTTT. This encodes CASSSDRAHSGNTIYF.